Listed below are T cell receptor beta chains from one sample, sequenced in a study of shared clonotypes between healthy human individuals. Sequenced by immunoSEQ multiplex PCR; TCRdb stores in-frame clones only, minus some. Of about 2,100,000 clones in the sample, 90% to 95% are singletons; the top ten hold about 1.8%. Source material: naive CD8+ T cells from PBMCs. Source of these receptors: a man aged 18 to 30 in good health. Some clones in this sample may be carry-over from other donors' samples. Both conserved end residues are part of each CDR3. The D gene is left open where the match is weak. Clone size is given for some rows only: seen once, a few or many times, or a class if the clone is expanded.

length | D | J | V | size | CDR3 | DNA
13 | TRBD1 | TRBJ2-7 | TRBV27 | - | CASSLGQDYEQYF | TGTGCCAGCAGTTTAGGACAGGACTACGAGCAGTACTTC
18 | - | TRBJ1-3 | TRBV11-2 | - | CASSSRPGTGKTGNTIYF | TGTGCCAGCAGCAGTCGGCCCGGGACCGGAAAGACTGGAAACACCATATATTTT
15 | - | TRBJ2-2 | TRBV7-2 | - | CASSYANTLLRELFF | TGTGCCAGCAGCTACGCCAACACCCTGCTGCGGGAGCTGTTTTTT
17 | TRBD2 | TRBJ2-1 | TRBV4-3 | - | CASSQDWGRTSYNEQFF | TGCGCCAGCAGCCAAGATTGGGGCCGGACTAGTTACAATGAGCAGTTCTTC
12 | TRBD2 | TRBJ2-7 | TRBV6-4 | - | CAVREDPYEQYF | TGTGCCGTCCGGGAGGATCCCTACGAGCAGTACTTC
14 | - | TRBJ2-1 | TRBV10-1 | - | CASSEIIGGNEQFF | TGCGCCAGCAGTGAAATTATAGGGGGGAATGAGCAGTTCTTC
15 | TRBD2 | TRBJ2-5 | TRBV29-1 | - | CSGSGLAGEQETQYF | TGCAGCGGCTCAGGACTAGCGGGAGAGCAAGAGACCCAGTACTTC
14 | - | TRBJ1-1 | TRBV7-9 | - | CASSLAQMNTEAFF | TGTGCCAGCAGCTTAGCCCAGATGAACACTGAAGCTTTCTTT
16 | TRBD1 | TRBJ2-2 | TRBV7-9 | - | CASSPGTGTNTGELFF | TGTGCCAGCAGCCCCGGGACAGGGACGAACACCGGGGAGCTGTTTTTT
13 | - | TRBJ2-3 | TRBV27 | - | CASSLDRGNTQYF | TGTGCCAGCAGTTTGGACCGAGGGAATACGCAGTATTTT
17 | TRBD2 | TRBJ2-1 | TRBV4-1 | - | CASSQLSGTRSYNEQFF | TGCGCCAGCAGCCAGTTATCCGGGACTAGATCCTACAATGAGCAGTTCTTC
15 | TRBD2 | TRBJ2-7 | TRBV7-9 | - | CASSLHVGGRNEQYF | TGTGCCAGCAGCCTCCACGTCGGCGGGAGGAACGAGCAGTACTTC
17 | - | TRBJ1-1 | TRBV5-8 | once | CASSSPRVTSGDTEAFF | TGTGCCAGCAGCTCCCCTCGGGTCACAAGTGGGGACACTGAAGCTTTCTTT
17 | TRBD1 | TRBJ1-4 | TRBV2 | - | CASSERTGPRANEKLFF | TGTGCCAGCAGTGAAAGGACAGGGCCGCGGGCTAATGAAAAACTGTTTTTT
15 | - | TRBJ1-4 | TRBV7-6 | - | CASSLVAEANEKLFF | TGTGCCAGCAGCTTAGTGGCAGAAGCTAATGAAAAACTGTTTTTT
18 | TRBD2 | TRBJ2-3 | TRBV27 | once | CASSPTSSGREGTDTQYF | TGTGCCAGCAGCCCCACCTCCTCCGGGCGGGAGGGCACAGATACGCAGTATTTT
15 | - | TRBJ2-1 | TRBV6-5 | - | CASSPLAEGQGEQFF | TGTGCCAGCAGTCCATTAGCGGAAGGGCAGGGGGAGCAGTTCTTC
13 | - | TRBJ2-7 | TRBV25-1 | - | CASSEGVSYEQYF | TGTGCCAGCAGTGAAGGGGTTTCCTACGAGCAGTACTTC
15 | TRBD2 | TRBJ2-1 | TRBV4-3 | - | CASSLGLAGPNEQFF | TGCGCCAGCAGCCTAGGACTAGCGGGGCCGAATGAGCAGTTCTTC
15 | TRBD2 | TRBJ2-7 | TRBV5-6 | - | CASSLVLREGHEQYF | TGTGCCAGCAGCTTGGTGCTCAGGGAGGGACACGAGCAGTACTTC
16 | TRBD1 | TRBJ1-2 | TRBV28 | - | CASSLPGQGKFYGYTF | TGTGCCAGCAGTTTACCCGGACAGGGGAAATTCTATGGCTACACCTTC
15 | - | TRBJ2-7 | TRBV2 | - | CASSASADSLYEQYF | TGTGCCAGCAGTGCCTCCGCGGACAGCTTATACGAGCAGTACTTC
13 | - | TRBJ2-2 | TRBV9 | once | CASSVTADGELFF | TGTGCCAGCAGCGTGACAGCGGACGGGGAGCTGTTTTTT
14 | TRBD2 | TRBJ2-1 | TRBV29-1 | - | CSAIAGGRYNEQFF | TGCAGCGCAATAGCGGGAGGTCGATACAATGAGCAGTTCTTC
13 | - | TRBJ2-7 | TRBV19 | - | CASSIRVSYEQYF | TGTGCCAGTAGTATTCGAGTTTCCTACGAGCAGTACTTC
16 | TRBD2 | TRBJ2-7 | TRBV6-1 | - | CASSEGLAGGLYEQYF | TGTGCCAGCAGTGAAGGACTAGCGGGAGGGCTTTACGAGCAGTACTTC
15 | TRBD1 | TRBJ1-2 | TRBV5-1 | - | CASSLYGTGIHGYTF | TGCGCCAGCAGCTTGTACGGGACAGGGATCCATGGCTACACCTTC
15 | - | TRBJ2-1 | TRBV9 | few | CASSVRDNSYNEQFF | TGTGCCAGCAGCGTCCGGGACAACTCCTACAATGAGCAGTTCTTC
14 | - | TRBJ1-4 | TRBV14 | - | CASSPWGSREKLFF | TGTGCCAGCAGCCCTTGGGGATCCCGCGAAAAACTGTTTTTT
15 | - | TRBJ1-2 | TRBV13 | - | CASSLASGFRNGYTF | TGTGCCAGCAGCTTGGCCTCGGGATTTCGGAATGGCTACACCTTC
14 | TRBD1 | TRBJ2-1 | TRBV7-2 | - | CASSPRQGYNEQFF | TGTGCCAGCAGCCCCCGACAGGGGTACAATGAGCAGTTCTTC
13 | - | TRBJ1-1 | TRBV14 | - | CASSQVPRGEAFF | TGTGCCAGCAGCCAAGTTCCCAGGGGAGAAGCTTTCTTT
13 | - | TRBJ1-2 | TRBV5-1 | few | CASSFLPGRGYTF | TGCGCCAGCAGCTTCCTCCCAGGCCGTGGCTACACCTTC
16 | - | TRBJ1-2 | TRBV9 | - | CASSVGEGRANYGYTF | TGTGCCAGCAGCGTAGGGGAGGGGAGGGCTAACTATGGCTACACCTTC
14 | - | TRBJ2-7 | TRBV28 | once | CASIWTLGSYEQYF | TGTGCCAGCATCTGGACACTGGGTTCCTACGAGCAGTACTTC
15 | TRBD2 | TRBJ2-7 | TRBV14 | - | CASSRGLAGVHEQYF | TGTGCCAGCAGCCGAGGACTAGCGGGAGTCCACGAGCAGTACTTC
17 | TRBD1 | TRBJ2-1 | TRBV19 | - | CASSPSKGQGAYNEQFF | TGTGCCAGTAGTCCGAGTAAGGGACAGGGCGCCTACAATGAGCAGTTCTTC
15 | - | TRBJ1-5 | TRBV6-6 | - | CASSYSRTLNQPQHF | TGTGCCAGCAGTTACTCAAGGACACTCAATCAGCCCCAGCATTTT
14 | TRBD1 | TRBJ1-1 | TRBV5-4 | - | CASSWDRGISEAFF | TGTGCCAGCAGCTGGGACAGGGGTATATCTGAAGCTTTCTTT
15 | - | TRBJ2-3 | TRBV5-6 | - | CASSYGRLNTDTQYF | TGTGCCAGCAGCTACGGACGCTTGAACACAGATACGCAGTATTTT
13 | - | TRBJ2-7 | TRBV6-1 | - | CASRPLAVVEQYF | TGTGCCAGCAGACCCTTGGCGGTGGTCGAGCAGTACTTC
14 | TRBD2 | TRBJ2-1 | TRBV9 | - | CASTLAGGPKEQFF | TGTGCCAGCACCCTAGCGGGAGGGCCGAAAGAGCAGTTCTTC
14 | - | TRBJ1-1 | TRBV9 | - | CASSGMNLNTEAFF | TGTGCCAGCAGCGGAATGAACCTGAACACTGAAGCTTTCTTT
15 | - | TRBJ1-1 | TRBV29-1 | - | CSVASGRVMNTEAFF | TGCAGCGTTGCCTCGGGCAGGGTGATGAACACTGAAGCTTTCTTT
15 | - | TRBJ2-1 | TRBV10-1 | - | CATKSERGPYNEQFF | TGCGCCACCAAAAGTGAAAGGGGACCATACAATGAGCAGTTCTTC
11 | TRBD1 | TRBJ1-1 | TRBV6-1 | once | CAIAGGVGAFF | TGTGCCATCGCAGGGGGCGTCGGAGCTTTCTTT
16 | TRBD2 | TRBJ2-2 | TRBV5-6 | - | CASSLGLAGVYGELFF | TGTGCCAGCAGCTTGGGGCTAGCGGGAGTATACGGGGAGCTGTTTTTT
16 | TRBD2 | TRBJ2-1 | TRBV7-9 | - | CASSSGTSGIRVEQFF | TGTGCCAGCAGCAGCGGGACTAGCGGGATTAGGGTTGAGCAGTTCTTC